This note documents a single T cell receptor beta chain sequence. Its antigen is undetermined. The PCR had 60 Vbeta and 13 Jbeta primers. Sequencing was performed with immunoSEQ multiplex PCR; in TCRdb, only in-frame clones are kept and a portion is missing. The sample carries 120,000 or so clones, around 80% recorded once. The data derive from a study of cytomegalovirus exposure and HLA in healthy donors. Points from the study as a whole: Later work associated roughly 17,000 TCR beta sequences with HLA alleles at 0.05 false discovery rate. Later on, a genetic analysis was performed. It linked a missense variant in DCLRE1C with V- and J-gene trimming of TCR beta.

Healthy individuals who donated bone marrow served as the donors. V was clipped by 3 bases and J by 5 bases; unmatched bases: 5. Looked up from germline, CDR1 is SQVTM and CDR2 is ANQGSEA. This CDR3 has 14 residues. The source of this sequence is a young man in good health and CMV-seronegative. The sample was PBMCs. This chain joins TRBV29-1 and TRBJ2-1; 9 bases align to TRBD2. CDR3 coding DNA: TGCAGCGTTGACCGGACTAGCGCCCACAATGAGCAGTTCTTC. Amino acid sequence: CSVDRTSAHNEQFF.